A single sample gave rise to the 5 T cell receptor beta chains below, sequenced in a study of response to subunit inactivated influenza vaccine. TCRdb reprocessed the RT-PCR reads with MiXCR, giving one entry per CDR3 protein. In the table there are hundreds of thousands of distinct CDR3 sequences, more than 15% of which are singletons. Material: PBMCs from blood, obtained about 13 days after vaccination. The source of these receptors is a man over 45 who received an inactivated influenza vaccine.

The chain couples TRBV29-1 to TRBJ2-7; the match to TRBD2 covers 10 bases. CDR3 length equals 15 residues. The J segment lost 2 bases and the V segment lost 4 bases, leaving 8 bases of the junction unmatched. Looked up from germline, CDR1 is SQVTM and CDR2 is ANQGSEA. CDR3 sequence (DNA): TGCAGCGTTGGGGAAAGACTAGCGGGCCCCTACGAGCAGTACTTC. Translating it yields CSVGERLAGPYEQYF.

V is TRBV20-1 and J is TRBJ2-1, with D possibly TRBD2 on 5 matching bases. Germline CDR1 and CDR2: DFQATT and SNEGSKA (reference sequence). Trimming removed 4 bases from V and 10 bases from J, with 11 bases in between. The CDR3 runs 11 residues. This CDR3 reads CSAKLGEEQFF. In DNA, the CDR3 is TGCAGTGCTAAACTCGGGGAGGAGCAGTTCTTC.

In DNA, the CDR3 is TGTGCCAGCAGCATTAGCGGGATGAACACCGGGGAGCTGTTTTTT. It codes for CASSISGMNTGELFF. The chain couples TRBV9 to TRBJ2-2, with 8 bases aligning to TRBD2. V was clipped by 4 bases and J by 1 base; unmatched bases: 3. Germline loops: CDR1 SGDLS, CDR2 YYNGEE. This CDR3 has 15 residues.

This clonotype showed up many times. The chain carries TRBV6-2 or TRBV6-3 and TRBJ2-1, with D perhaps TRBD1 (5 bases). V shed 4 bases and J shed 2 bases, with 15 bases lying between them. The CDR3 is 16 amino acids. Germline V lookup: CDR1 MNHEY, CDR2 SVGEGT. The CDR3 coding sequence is TGTGCCAGCAGTTCCCGTTGGGGCGGTCCCTACAATGAGCAGTTCTTC. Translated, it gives CASSSRWGGPYNEQFF.

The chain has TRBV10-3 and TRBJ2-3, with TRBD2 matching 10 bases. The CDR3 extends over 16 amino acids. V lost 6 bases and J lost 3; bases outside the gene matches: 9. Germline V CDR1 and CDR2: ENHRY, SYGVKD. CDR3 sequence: CAIRGAKLAGTDTQYF. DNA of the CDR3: TGTGCCATCAGGGGGGCCAAACTAGCGGGAACAGATACGCAGTATTTT.